Given below is one T cell receptor beta chain in context. Antigen unknown. The sample is drawn from a study of cytomegalovirus exposure and HLA in healthy donors. The PCR contained 60 Vbeta and 13 Jbeta primers. Here immunoSEQ multiplex PCR was the method, and the copy in TCRdb shows in-frame clones only, minus some. The sample includes some 200,000 clones, 70% to 80% of them seen just once. Study-level results: Some V segments, TRBV6-2 and TRBV6-3 among them, were indistinguishable and were therefore excluded. TCR beta sequences reportedly predicted the HLA-A and HLA-B alleles of most subjects accurately. Many donors carried some public TCRs, although rarity characterized most TCR sequences. Later examination showed HLA-associated TCR beta chains had greater clonal expansion than equally common others.

CDR3 size: 13 residues. V lost 3 bases to trimming and J lost 0 bases, with 3 bases between them. Germline lookup yields CDR1 MNHNS and CDR2 SASEGT. The gene calls are TRBV6-1 and TRBJ1-3; D ambiguous. The origin of this receptor is a man in his forties in good health and CMV-seronegative. Sequencing used PBMCs. The CDR3, as DNA: TGTGCCAGCAGTGACCGCTCTGGAAACACCATATATTTT. The encoded protein is CASSDRSGNTIYF.